The clone carrying this TCR beta chain was found a few times. Antigen specificity is unknown. The sample originates from a study of T cells in Graves' hyperthyroidism and ophthalmopathy. TCR beta CDR3 sequences were amplified from RNA transcripts. The HTBI primer set was used in a first-round RT-PCR of the TCR CDR3. TCRdb recomputed calls from the multiplex PCR reads with MiXCR, one row per CDR3 protein. The profile shows 530,000 or so distinct CDR3 sequences, 46% of them singletons. The CDR3 loop spans 12 amino acids. Germline V lookup: CDR1 SEHNR, CDR2 FQNEAQ (reference sequence). V trimming: 11 bases; J trimming: 3 bases; junction bases outside the gene matches: 4. Notes on the study in general: Ophthalmopathy onset followed model prediction by a median about 6.9 months. Most thyroid clonotypes with frequency above 0.001 were detected in blood.

The specimen was peripheral blood or thyroid tissue (not recorded which). The chain uses TRBV7-9 and TRBJ1-5, with 7 bases lining up with TRBD1. The receptor comes from a woman in her late teens or twenties with Graves' hyperthyroidism. Here the CDR3 DNA reads TGTGCCTCAGGACAGGACAATCAGCCCCAGCATTTT. It translates to CASGQDNQPQHF.